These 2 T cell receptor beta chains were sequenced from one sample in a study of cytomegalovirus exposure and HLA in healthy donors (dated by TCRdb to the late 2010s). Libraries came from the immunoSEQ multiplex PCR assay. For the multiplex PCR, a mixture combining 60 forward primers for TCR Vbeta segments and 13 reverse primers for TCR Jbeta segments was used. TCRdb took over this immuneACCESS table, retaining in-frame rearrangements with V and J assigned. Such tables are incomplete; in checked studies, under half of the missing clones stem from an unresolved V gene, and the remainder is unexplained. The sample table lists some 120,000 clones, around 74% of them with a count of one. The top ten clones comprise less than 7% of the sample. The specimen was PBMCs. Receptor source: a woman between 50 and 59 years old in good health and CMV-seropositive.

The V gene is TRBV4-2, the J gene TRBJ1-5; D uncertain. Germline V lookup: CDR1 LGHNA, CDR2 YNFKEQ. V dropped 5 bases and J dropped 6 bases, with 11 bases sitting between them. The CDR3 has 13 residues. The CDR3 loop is CASSEGRFQPQHF. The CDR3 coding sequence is TGTGCCAGCAGCGAGGGAAGGTTTCAGCCCCAGCATTTT.

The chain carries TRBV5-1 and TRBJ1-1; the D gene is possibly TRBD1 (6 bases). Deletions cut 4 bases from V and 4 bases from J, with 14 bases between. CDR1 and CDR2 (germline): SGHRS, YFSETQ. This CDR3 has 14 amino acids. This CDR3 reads CASSAGAGGTEAFF. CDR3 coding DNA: TGCGCCAGCAGCGCAGGGGCGGGGGGCACTGAAGCTTTCTTT.